What follows are 9 T cell receptor beta chains derived from one specimen sequenced in a study of cytomegalovirus exposure and HLA in healthy donors. Here immunoSEQ multiplex PCR was the method, and the copy in TCRdb shows in-frame clones only, minus some. The table has 110,000 or so clones, 86% seen once; the top ten hold approximately 4.9%. Specimen: PBMCs. The source of these receptors is a man aged 18 to 29 in good health and CMV-seronegative.

This rearrangement joins TRBV2 to TRBJ2-3; TRBD1 might be the D (7 bases). Deletions cut 4 bases from V and 14 bases from J, with 16 bases between. There are 12 residues in the CDR3. Germline CDR1 and CDR2: SNHLY and FYNNEI. Here the CDR3 reads CASSVEAGGRYF. The CDR3 nucleotides are TGTGCCAGCAGTGTCGAGGCAGGGGGGAGGTATTTT.

The chain couples TRBV7-6 to TRBJ2-3; 10 bases are shared with TRBD2. The CDR3 consists of 16 residues. The germline V gene has CDR1 SGHVS and CDR2 FNYEAQ. Trimming took 3 bases from V and 2 from J; bases not matched to a gene: 5. The CDR3 region has the DNA TGTGCCAGCAGCTTGAAAGCGGGAGGGAACACAGATACGCAGTATTTT. Protein: CASSLKAGGNTDTQYF.

The chain couples TRBV29-1 to TRBJ2-3; 10 nucleotides line up with TRBD2. V dropped 3 bases and J dropped 4; count of bases not matched to a gene: 4. From germline, CDR1 is SQVTM and CDR2 ANQGSEA. The CDR3 runs to 14 residues. The CDR3 region is CSVEGLAGADTQYF. In DNA form, the CDR3 reads TGCAGCGTTGAGGGTCTAGCGGGGGCAGATACGCAGTATTTT.

This chain links TRBV19 with TRBJ1-1, with a possible D match to TRBD1 (5 bases). V dropped 6 bases and J dropped 5 bases, with 10 bases sitting between them. CDR1 and CDR2 from the germline V gene are LNHDA and SQIVND (reference sequence). This CDR3 is 12 amino acids long. The CDR3 DNA is TGTGCCAGTAGAAACCCAGGGACTGAAGCTTTCTTT. Amino acids: CASRNPGTEAFF.

This chain joins TRBV5-1 and TRBJ2-7; TRBD1 matches at 7 bases. Germline-derived CDR1 and CDR2 are SGHRS and YFSETQ. V trimming: 4 bases; J trimming: 3 bases; junction bases outside the gene matches: 4. CDR3 length equals 13 residues. The CDR3: CASSRDRNYEQYF. As DNA, the CDR3 is TGCGCCAGCAGCCGGGACAGAAACTACGAGCAGTACTTC.

The chain carries TRBV6-5 and TRBJ1-2, with no clear D. Germline CDR1 and CDR2: MNHEY and SVGAGI. The CDR3 is made up of 15 amino acids. V lost 0 bases, J lost 2 bases, and 10 bases lay in between. The CDR3 spells CASSYSYSQNYGYTF. The CDR3 nucleotides are TGTGCCAGCAGTTACTCGTACAGTCAAAACTATGGCTACACCTTC.

This chain uses TRBV5-8 with TRBJ2-7; D remains unclear. The CDR3 has 15 residues. With 6 bases removed from V and 0 bases from J, the gap between germline ends came to 16 bases. Germline loops: CDR1 SGHTS, CDR2 YDEGEE. The CDR3 nucleotides are TGTGCCAGCAAGGTCGGATCAGCGAGCTCCTACGAGCAGTACTTC. It specifies CASKVGSASSYEQYF.

The rearrangement uses TRBV6-6 and TRBJ2-5; 10 bases map to TRBD2. Germline CDR1 reads MNHNY; CDR2 reads SVGAGI (reference sequence). Trimming removed 6 bases from V and 4 bases from J; junction bases left unmatched: 8. This CDR3 region has 15 residues. The CDR3 sequence is CASRPSGGVGETQYF. CDR3 sequence (DNA): TGTGCCAGCAGACCCAGCGGGGGGGTAGGAGAGACCCAGTACTTC.

The rearrangement links TRBV18 to TRBJ1-1; D is perhaps TRBD1 (5 bases). Germline V gives CDR1 KGHSH, CDR2 LQKENI. The CDR3 extends over 14 amino acids. The V end lost 3 bases, the J end lost 6 bases, and 14 bases lay between the germline ends. DNA for the CDR3: TGTGCCAGCTCACCGCCTAGGGGATACGCTGAAGCTTTCTTT. It translates to CASSPPRGYAEAFF.